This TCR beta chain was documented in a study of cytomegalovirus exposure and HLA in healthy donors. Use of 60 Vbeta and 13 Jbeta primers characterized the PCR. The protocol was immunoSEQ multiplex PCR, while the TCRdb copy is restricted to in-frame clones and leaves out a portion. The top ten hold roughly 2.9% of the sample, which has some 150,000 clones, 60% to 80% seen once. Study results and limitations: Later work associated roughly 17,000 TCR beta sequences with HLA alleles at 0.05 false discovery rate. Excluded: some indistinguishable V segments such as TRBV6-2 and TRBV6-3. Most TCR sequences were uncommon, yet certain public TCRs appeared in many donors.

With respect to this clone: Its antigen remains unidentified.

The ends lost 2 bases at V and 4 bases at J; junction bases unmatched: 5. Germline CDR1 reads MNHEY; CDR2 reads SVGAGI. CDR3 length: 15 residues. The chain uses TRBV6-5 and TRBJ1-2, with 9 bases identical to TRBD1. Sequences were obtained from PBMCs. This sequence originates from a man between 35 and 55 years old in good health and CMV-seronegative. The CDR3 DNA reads TGTGCCAGCAGTTACAGGGGACAGGGATCCTATGGCTACACCTTC. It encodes CASSYRGQGSYGYTF.